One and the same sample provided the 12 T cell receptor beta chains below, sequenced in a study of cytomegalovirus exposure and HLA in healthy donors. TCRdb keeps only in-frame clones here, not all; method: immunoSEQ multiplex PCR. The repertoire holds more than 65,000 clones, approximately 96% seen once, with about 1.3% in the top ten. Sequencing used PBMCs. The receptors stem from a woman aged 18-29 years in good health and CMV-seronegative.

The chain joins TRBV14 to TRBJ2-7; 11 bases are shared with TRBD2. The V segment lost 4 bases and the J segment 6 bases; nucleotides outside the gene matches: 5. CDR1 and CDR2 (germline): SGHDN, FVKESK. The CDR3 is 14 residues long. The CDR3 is CASSPRLAGTEQYF. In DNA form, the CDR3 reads TGTGCCAGCAGCCCACGACTAGCGGGAACCGAGCAGTACTTC.

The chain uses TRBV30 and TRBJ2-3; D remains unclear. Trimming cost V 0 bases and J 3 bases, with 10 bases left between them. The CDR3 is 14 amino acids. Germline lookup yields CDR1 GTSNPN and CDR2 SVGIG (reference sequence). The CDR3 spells CAWSVPPTTDTQYF. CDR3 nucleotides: TGTGCCTGGAGTGTACCCCCCACTACAGATACGCAGTATTTT.

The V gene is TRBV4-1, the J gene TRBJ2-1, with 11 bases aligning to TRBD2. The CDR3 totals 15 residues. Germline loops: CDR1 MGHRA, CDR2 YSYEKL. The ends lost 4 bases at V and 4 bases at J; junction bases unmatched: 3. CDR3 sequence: CASSLGLAEYNEQFF. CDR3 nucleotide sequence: TGCGCCAGCAGCCTGGGACTAGCGGAGTACAATGAGCAGTTCTTC.

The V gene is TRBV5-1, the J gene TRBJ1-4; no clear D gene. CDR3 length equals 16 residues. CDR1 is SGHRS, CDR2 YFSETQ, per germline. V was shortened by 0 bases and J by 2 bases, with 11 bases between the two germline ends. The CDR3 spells CASSLVMQSTNEKLFF. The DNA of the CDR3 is TGCGCCAGCAGCTTGGTAATGCAGTCCACTAATGAAAAACTGTTTTTT. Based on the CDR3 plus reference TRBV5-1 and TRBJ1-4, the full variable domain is KAGVTQTPRYLIKTRGQQVTLSCSPISGHRSVSWYQQTPGQGLQFLFEYFSETQRNKGNFPGRFSGRQFSNSRSEMNVSTLELGDSALYLCASSLVMQSTNEKLFFGSGTQLSVL.

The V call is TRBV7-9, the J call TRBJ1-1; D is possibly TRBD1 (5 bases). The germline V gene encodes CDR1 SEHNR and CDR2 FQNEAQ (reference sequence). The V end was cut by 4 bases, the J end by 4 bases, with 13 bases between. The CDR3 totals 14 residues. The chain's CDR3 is CASSSDLGGTEAFF. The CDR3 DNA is TGTGCCAGCAGCTCCGACCTCGGGGGCACTGAAGCTTTCTTT.

The CDR3 bases are TGTGCCTGGACCGTTGGGCTTTGCTCTGGAAACACCATATATTTT. It codes for CAWTVGLCSGNTIYF. The genes are TRBV30 and TRBJ1-3; D is unclear. Germline V gives CDR1 GTSNPN, CDR2 SVGIG (reference sequence). V was clipped by 4 bases and J by 0 bases, with 13 bases between them. CDR3 length equals 15 residues.

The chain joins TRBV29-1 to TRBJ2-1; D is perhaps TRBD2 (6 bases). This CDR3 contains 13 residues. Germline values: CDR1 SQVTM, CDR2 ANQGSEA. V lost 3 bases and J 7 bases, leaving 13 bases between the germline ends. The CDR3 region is CSVEGMGGNEQFF. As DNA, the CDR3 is TGCAGCGTTGAGGGCATGGGGGGAAATGAGCAGTTCTTC.

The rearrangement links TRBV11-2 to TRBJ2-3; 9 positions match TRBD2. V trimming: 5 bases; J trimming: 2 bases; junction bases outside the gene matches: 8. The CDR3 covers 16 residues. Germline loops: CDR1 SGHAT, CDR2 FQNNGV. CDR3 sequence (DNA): TGTGCCAGCAGCCCTTTCGCTAGCGGGAACACAGATACGCAGTATTTT. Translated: CASSPFASGNTDTQYF.

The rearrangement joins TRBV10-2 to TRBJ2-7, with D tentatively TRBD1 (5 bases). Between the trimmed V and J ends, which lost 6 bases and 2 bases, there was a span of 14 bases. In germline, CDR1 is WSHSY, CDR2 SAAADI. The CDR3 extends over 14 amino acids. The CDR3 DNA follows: TGCGCCAGCAGGAACGGGTTGGGGCCCTACGAGCAGTACTTC. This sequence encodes CASRNGLGPYEQYF.

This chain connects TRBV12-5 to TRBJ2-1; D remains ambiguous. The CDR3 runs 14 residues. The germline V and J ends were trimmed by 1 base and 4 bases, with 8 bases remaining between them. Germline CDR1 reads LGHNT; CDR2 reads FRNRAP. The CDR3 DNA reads TGTGCTAGTGGTTTGGACCCTCTATACAATGAGCAGTTCTTC. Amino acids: CASGLDPLYNEQFF.

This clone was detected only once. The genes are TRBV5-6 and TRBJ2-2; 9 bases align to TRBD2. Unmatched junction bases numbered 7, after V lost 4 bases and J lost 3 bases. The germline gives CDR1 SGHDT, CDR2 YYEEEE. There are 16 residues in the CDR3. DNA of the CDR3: TGTGCCAGCAGCCTGGGGGTAGCGGGAGACACCGGGGAGCTGTTTTTT. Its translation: CASSLGVAGDTGELFF.

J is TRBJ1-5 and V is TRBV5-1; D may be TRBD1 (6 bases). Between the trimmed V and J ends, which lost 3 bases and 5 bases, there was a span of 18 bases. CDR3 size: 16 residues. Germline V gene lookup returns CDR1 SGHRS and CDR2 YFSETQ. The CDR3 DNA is TGCGCCAGCAGCTGGGGGCGGTCGGGGGGGGATCAGCCCCAGCATTTT. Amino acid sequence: CASSWGRSGGDQPQHF.